The 17 T cell receptor beta chains below come from one sample, sequenced in a study of T-cell reconstitution after alpha-beta-depleted transplantation in children. Preparation of the TCRbeta library was carried out with unique molecular identifiers. TCRdb re-called the PCR reads through MiXCR, storing one row per CDR3 protein. The top ten hold about 9.4% of the sample, which has approximately 270,000 distinct CDR3 sequences, almost 10% seen once. The source was PBMCs from the stem cell graft donor, collected from the stem cell graft. Receptor source: a human donor who donated a stem cell graft to a child with SCID.

This clonotype was counted a few times. This rearrangement joins TRBV20-1 to TRBJ2-3; D call uncertain. Germline CDR1 is DFQATT and CDR2 is SNEGSKA (reference sequence). The V end lost 6 bases, the J end lost 0 bases, and 16 bases lay between the germline ends. This CDR3 is built from 15 residues. CDR3 coding DNA: TGCAGTGCCATCTGGGAAAGGGTTAGCACAGATACGCAGTATTTT. Translation gives CSAIWERVSTDTQYF.

This clonotype was counted a few times. The chain employs TRBV5-1 and TRBJ1-1; D gene uncertain. Germline V CDR1 and CDR2: SGHRS, YFSETQ. The CDR3 length is 15 residues. Trimming pared 0 bases from V and 4 bases from J, leaving 13 bases between. The CDR3 protein is CASSLESGLSTEAFF. The CDR3 coding sequence is TGCGCCAGCAGCTTGGAGTCCGGCCTGTCCACTGAAGCTTTCTTT.

This clonotype was seen ten or more times. As DNA, the CDR3 is TGCAGTGCTAGTAAGTGGGGCGTTGGCACTGAAGCTTTCTTT. Its translation is CSASKWGVGTEAFF. V and J are TRBV20-1 and TRBJ1-1; TRBD1 is a possible D gene (5 bases). The CDR3 length is 14 residues. Trimming cost V 3 bases and J 4 bases, with 15 bases left between them. Germline V CDR1 and CDR2: DFQATT, SNEGSKA (reference sequence).

The genes are TRBV20-1 and TRBJ1-1, with D maybe TRBD1 (6 bases). The germline V gene encodes CDR1 DFQATT and CDR2 SNEGSKA (reference sequence). V was trimmed by 4 bases and J by 8 bases, leaving 14 bases between them. The CDR3 length is 12 residues. In DNA form, the CDR3 reads TGCAGTGCTATTACAGGGCGGGGGGAAGCTTTCTTT. As protein: CSAITGRGEAFF.

This clonotype was counted many times. The chain carries TRBV29-1 and TRBJ2-7, with TRBD2 identical over 8 bases. After removal of 5 bases from V and 0 bases from J, the junction contained 3 bases not matched to a gene. The CDR3 loop spans 13 amino acids. Germline V gene sequence: CDR1 SQVTM, CDR2 ANQGSEA. The CDR3 DNA reads as TGCAGCGTTCGGCGGGGGGACTCCTACGAGCAGTACTTC. Protein product: CSVRRGDSYEQYF.

This clonotype was seen more than once but under ten times. The chain is built from TRBV5-1 and TRBJ1-2; D gene unclear. The CDR3 spans 15 residues. The germline V and J ends were trimmed by 1 base and 0 bases, with 10 bases remaining between them. CDR1 is SGHRS, CDR2 YFSETQ, per germline. The DNA for the CDR3 is TGCGCCAGCAGCTTGACCACAGCAACTAACTATGGCTACACCTTC. This gives the protein CASSLTTATNYGYTF.

This clonotype occurred a few times. The J gene is TRBJ2-2, the V gene TRBV4-1; 12 bases are a match to TRBD2. V shed 2 bases and J 7 bases; nucleotides not matched to a gene: 5. The CDR3 runs to 16 residues. Germline CDR1 and CDR2: MGHRA and YSYEKL. In DNA form, the CDR3 reads TGCGCCAGCAGCCAAACTAGCGGGGGGCTTGGCGGGGAGCTGTTTTTT. It yields the protein CASSQTSGGLGGELFF.

V gene TRBV7-7 combines with J gene TRBJ2-2; D is unclear. The V end lost 5 bases, the J end lost 6 bases, and 16 bases lay between the germline ends. This CDR3 spans 15 amino acids. The V gene's germline CDR1 is SSHAT and CDR2 FNYEAQ (reference sequence). The DNA for the CDR3 is TGTGCCAGCAGCCTCATAGACGGATACGCCGGGGAGCTGTTTTTT. Encoded protein: CASSLIDGYAGELFF.

J is TRBJ1-5 and V is TRBV2; unclear D gene. Per germline, CDR1 SNHLY and CDR2 FYNNEI. There are 15 residues in the CDR3. The V gene lost 7 bases and the J gene lost 2 bases, with 15 bases spanning the gap. CDR3 in amino acids: CASMATIWGNQPQHF. The CDR3 coding sequence is TGTGCCAGCATGGCGACCATTTGGGGCAATCAGCCCCAGCATTTT.

The CDR3 coding sequence is TGTGCCACTCTTAGGATTGCGAGGGCCAAAGAGACCCAGTACTTC. Amino acids: CATLRIARAKETQYF. This chain connects TRBV24-1 to TRBJ2-5, with D possibly TRBD2 on 5 matching bases. V lost 10 bases and J 3 bases, leaving 20 bases between the germline ends. The germline V gene has CDR1 KGHDR and CDR2 SFDVKD. This CDR3 has 15 amino acids.

In its sample, this clonotype was seen a few times. The chain is built from TRBV10-3 and TRBJ2-5; no reliable D call. The CDR3 consists of 13 residues. The germline V and J ends were trimmed by 6 bases and 0 bases, with 8 bases remaining between them. The germline V gene has CDR1 ENHRY and CDR2 SYGVKD. The CDR3 nucleotides read TGTGCCATCAGCTCCCGGGACCAAGAGACCCAGTACTTC. Protein sequence: CAISSRDQETQYF.

The chain employs TRBV29-1 and TRBJ1-2; maybe TRBD1 (5 bases). Trimming pared 2 bases from V and 6 bases from J, leaving 10 bases between. Germline CDR1 is SQVTM and CDR2 is ANQGSEA. There are 12 residues in the CDR3. CDR3 sequence: CSVENRKDGYTF. CDR3 sequence (DNA): TGCAGCGTTGAAAACAGGAAGGATGGCTACACCTTC.

This clonotype was detected a few times. This chain links TRBV15 with TRBJ2-1, with D perhaps being TRBD1 or TRBD2 (6 bases each). Per the germline V gene, CDR1 is LNHNV and CDR2 is YYDKDF (reference sequence). Between the trimmed V and J ends, which lost 3 bases and 2 bases, there was a span of 14 bases. The CDR3 contains 16 residues. The CDR3 protein is CATSRAGGGTYNEQFF. CDR3 DNA sequence: TGTGCCACCAGCAGGGCTGGAGGGGGTACCTACAATGAGCAGTTCTTC. Filled out from reference TRBV15 and TRBJ2-1, the complete variable domain reads DAMVIQNPRYQVTQFGKPVTLSCSQTLNHNVMYWYQQKSSQAPKLLFHYYDKDFNNEADTPDNFQSRRPNTSFCFLDIRSPGLGDTAMYLCATSRAGGGTYNEQFFGPGTRLTVL.

This chain connects TRBV18 to TRBJ1-2, with 8 nucleotides matching TRBD1. The CDR3 is made up of 15 amino acids. V shed 4 bases and J 2 bases; nucleotides not matched to a gene: 6. Germline V gene sequence: CDR1 KGHSH, CDR2 LQKENI. CDR3 in amino acids: CASSLPTGVNYGYTF. The DNA of the CDR3 is TGTGCCAGCTCACTCCCGACAGGGGTGAACTATGGCTACACCTTC.

This chain connects TRBV2 to TRBJ2-1; weak D call: TRBD2 (5 bases). V was pared by 7 bases and J by 5 bases, with 12 bases between. The CDR3 sequence is 13 residues long. In germline, CDR1 is SNHLY, CDR2 FYNNEI. The CDR3 bases are TGTGCCAGCATGAGGGAAAGGGACAATGAGCAGTTCTTC. Translated, it gives CASMRERDNEQFF.

V and J are TRBV20-1 and TRBJ1-3; D unclear. Trimming pared 0 bases from V and 4 bases from J, leaving 7 bases between. This CDR3 is built from 13 residues. The germline V gene has CDR1 DFQATT and CDR2 SNEGSKA (reference sequence). The CDR3 spells CSARETDGNTIYF. CDR3 coding DNA: TGCAGTGCTAGAGAGACGGACGGAAACACCATATATTTT.

This clonotype was recorded at least ten times. CDR3 bases: TGTGCCAGCAGCGTAGGCGGGGGCTCCACCGGGGAGCTGTTTTTT. Its translation is CASSVGGGSTGELFF. The chain has TRBV9 and TRBJ2-2; TRBD2 is a possible D gene (7 bases). This CDR3 spans 15 amino acids. Between the trimmed V and J ends, which lost 0 bases and 4 bases, there was a span of 10 bases. Germline lookup yields CDR1 SGDLS and CDR2 YYNGEE.